The 15 T cell receptor beta chains given below trace back to one sample, sequenced in a study of blood T cell repertoires in COVID-19. Sequenced by immunoSEQ multiplex PCR; TCRdb stores in-frame clones only, minus some. Of about 330,000 clones listed, 88% were seen once; the top ten hold about 5%. The sequenced material came from PBMCs or T cells enriched from blood (not recorded which). These receptors were obtained from a man aged 25-45 years who had recovered from COVID-19.

This clone was observed once. This rearrangement joins TRBV5-5 to TRBJ2-1; possible D gene TRBD1, 6 bases. Germline loops: CDR1 SGHKS, CDR2 YYEKEE (reference sequence). This CDR3 contains 12 residues. Trimming stripped 4 bases from V and 9 bases from J, with 11 bases between. The CDR3 bases are TGTGCCAGCAGCCACAGGGTCGGTGAGCAGTTCTTC. Translating gives CASSHRVGEQFF.

The chain carries TRBV12-3 or TRBV12-4 and TRBJ1-2, with a possible D match to TRBD1 (5 bases). The CDR3 consists of 13 residues. V lost 5 bases to trimming and J lost 4 bases, with 11 bases between them. The CDR3 spells CASSGRDGYGYTF. DNA for the CDR3: TGTGCCAGCAGTGGCAGGGATGGCTATGGCTACACCTTC.

The chain has TRBV7-9 and TRBJ1-1; 9 bases map to TRBD1. CDR1 SEHNR and CDR2 FQNEAQ come from the germline V gene (reference sequence). This CDR3 is 14 amino acids long. Trimming removed 4 bases from V and 3 bases from J; junction bases left unmatched: 3. As DNA, the CDR3 is TGTGCCAGCAGCTGGACAGGGGCCGACACTGAAGCTTTCTTT. Translated, it gives CASSWTGADTEAFF.

This clone showed up just a few times. The chain joins TRBV6-5 to TRBJ2-1; TRBD2 matches 7 bases. The germline V gene encodes CDR1 MNHEY and CDR2 SVGAGI. Losses at the gene ends were 0 bases for V and 8 bases for J; bases not matched to a gene: 10. The CDR3 length is 16 residues. The CDR3 loop reads CASSYSATSPWYEQFF. In DNA form, the CDR3 reads TGTGCCAGCAGTTACTCGGCGACTAGCCCCTGGTATGAGCAGTTCTTC.

The chain uses TRBV1 and TRBJ1-1. TRBV1 is termed a pseudogene. The CDR3 has 15 amino acids. The CDR3 DNA is TGCACCAGCAGCCCCTCAAGCGCAGATCGCTTACTGCGGGCCTTT. As protein: CTSSPSSADRLLRAF.

Comment on this clone: The junction and the germline gene differ at one end; a read error may be behind it. The rearrangement links TRBV7-9 to TRBJ1-1, with a tentative D call TRBD1 (6 bases). This CDR3 is 13 amino acids long. CDR1 is SEHNR, CDR2 FQNEAQ, per germline (reference sequence). For the CDR3, the DNA is TGTGCCAGCAGCTTAGAGGCAGGGGCCTCCATAACTTTT. This gives the protein CASSLEAGASITF.

V and J are TRBV28 and TRBJ2-5; a possible D gene is TRBD1 (5 bases). The CDR3 runs to 15 residues. Germline-derived CDR1 and CDR2 are MDHEN and SYDVKM. V lost 3 bases to trimming and J lost 1 base, with 12 bases between them. As DNA, the CDR3 is TGTGCCAGCAGTTTGGAAAAACAGGTCCAAGAGACCCAGTACTTC. Encoded protein: CASSLEKQVQETQYF. Supplemented by reference TRBV28 and TRBJ2-5, the full variable domain reads DVKVTQSSRYLVKRTGEKVFLECVQDMDHENMFWYRQDPGLGLRLIYFSYDVKMKEKGDIPEGYSVSREKKERFSLILESASTNQTSMYLCASSLEKQVQETQYFGPGTRLLVL.

The chain couples TRBV15 to TRBJ1-6; D call uncertain. Germline values: CDR1 LNHNV, CDR2 YYDKDF (reference sequence). With 5 bases removed from V and 7 bases from J, the gap between germline ends came to 15 bases. This CDR3 is 15 amino acids long. The CDR3 nucleotides read TGTGCCACCAGCGGGGAACGAGGAGGAAATTCACCCCTCCACTTT. The encoded protein is CATSGERGGNSPLHF.

The chain combines TRBV11-2 with TRBJ2-5; 9 bases align to TRBD2. Germline values: CDR1 SGHAT, CDR2 FQNNGV. The CDR3 has 14 amino acids. V dropped 3 bases and J dropped 5; count of bases not matched to a gene: 4. In nucleotides, the CDR3 is TGTGCCAGCAGCTTCGGCGGGGGGGCTGAGACCCAGTACTTC. This translates into CASSFGGGAETQYF.

The rearrangement joins TRBV4-2 to TRBJ2-5; 13 bases are shared with TRBD2. V trimming: 0 bases; J trimming: 4 bases; junction bases outside the gene matches: 8. The CDR3 length is 18 residues. Germline CDR1 and CDR2: LGHNA and YNFKEQ. CDR3 loop: CASSQDPVTSGGLETQYF. In DNA, the CDR3 is TGTGCCAGCAGCCAAGATCCTGTGACTAGCGGGGGGTTAGAGACCCAGTACTTC.

The chain couples TRBV28 to TRBJ2-6; TRBD2 is a possible D gene (5 bases). The CDR3 is 12 residues long. Germline V CDR1 and CDR2: MDHEN, SYDVKM. V was clipped by 5 bases and J by 13 bases, with 12 bases between them. In DNA form, the CDR3 reads TGTGCCAGCAGTGGACTGCGGTTGGTCCTGACTTTC. This gives the protein CASSGLRLVLTF.

The V and J genes are TRBV11-3 and TRBJ2-5, with 7 bases identical to TRBD1. Trimming at V came to 1 base and at J to 5 bases, leaving 16 bases not matched to a gene. This CDR3 has 18 residues. Germline V gene data show CDR1 as SGHNT and CDR2 as YENEEA. The CDR3 loop is CASSLVVCGVGGWETQYF. The CDR3 DNA follows: TGTGCCAGCAGCTTAGTTGTCTGTGGGGTAGGGGGCTGGGAGACCCAGTACTTC.

The rearrangement uses TRBV5-1 and TRBJ1-2; D is unresolved. CDR3 size: 12 residues. Germline CDR1 and CDR2: SGHRS and YFSETQ. The V end was cut by 4 bases, the J end by 5 bases, with 9 bases between. Here the CDR3 reads CASSDNDYGYTF. The CDR3 DNA is TGCGCCAGCAGCGACAACGATTATGGCTACACCTTC.

The genes are TRBV3-1 (or the pseudogene TRBV3-2) and TRBJ2-2; 10 nucleotides match TRBD1. The CDR3 spans 16 residues. The germline gives CDR1 LGHDT, CDR2 YNNKEL (reference sequence). V was pared by 4 bases and J by 6 bases, with 8 bases of the junction left unmatched. CDR3 region: CASSPDRGRLAGELFF. The DNA of the CDR3 is TGTGCCAGCAGCCCCGACAGGGGGCGCCTCGCCGGGGAGCTGTTTTTT.

The chain couples TRBV7-2 to TRBJ2-3, with D perhaps matching TRBD1 (5 bases). Germline V gives CDR1 SGHTA, CDR2 FQGNSA. Trimming removed 3 bases at V and 6 bases at J, with 16 bases between. The CDR3 has 15 residues. The CDR3: CASSFGAAPQDTQYF. CDR3 sequence (DNA): TGTGCCAGCAGCTTTGGGGCAGCGCCGCAGGATACGCAGTATTTT.